Described below is a single T cell receptor (beta chain) sequence and its context. Its antigen remains unknown. The data belong to a study of shared clonotypes between healthy human individuals. Findings of the study overall: When compared with the clonotypes that were shared by all four sorted-subset donors, the non-shared clonotypes turned out to have lower generation probabilities.

Profiled with immunoSEQ multiplex PCR; TCRdb holds only in-frame clones, not every one. The sample yields approximately 1,000,000 clones, approximately 77% seen once. J gave up 3 bases and V 5 bases, and 10 bases lay outside the gene matches. Germline loops: CDR1 SGHVS, CDR2 FQNEAQ. The CDR3 loop spans 16 amino acids. The chain carries TRBV7-8 and TRBJ2-7, with TRBD1 identical over 10 bases. Sequencing input: memory CD4+ T cells from PBMCs. Subset denoted: CD45RA-negative fraction. This receptor was taken from a man between 18 and 29 years old in good health. Some clones in this sample may be carry-over from other donors' samples. The CDR3 nucleotides are TGTGCCAGCAGCCCCGGGCGGGACAGGGGATTCTACGAGCAGTACTTC. This translates into CASSPGRDRGFYEQYF. The full variable domain, with the rest looked up from reference TRBV7-8 and TRBJ2-7, is GAGVSQSPRYKVAKRGQDVALRCDPISGHVSLFWYQQALGQGPEFLTYFQNEAQLDKSGLPSDRFFAERPEGSVSTLKIQRTQQEDSAVYLCASSPGRDRGFYEQYFGPGTRLTVT.